The rows below give T cell receptor beta chains drawn from one sample of a study of shared clonotypes between healthy human individuals. Only in-frame clones appear in the TCRdb table, and some are missing; sequencing was by immunoSEQ multiplex PCR. The sample has roughly 2,000,000 clones, about 95% seen once. Sequencing input: naive CD8+ T cells sorted from blood. The source is a young man in good health. CDR3s include the opening cysteine and the closing phenylalanine or tryptophan. The order of the fields is clone size, D gene, J gene, V gene, CDR3 protein, CDR3 DNA. The D gene is left open where the match is weak. The listing skips clone size in some rows; elsewhere it reads once, few, many or a size class.

clone_size: -; d_call: -; j_call: TRBJ2-7; v_call: TRBV6-1; cdr3_aa: CASRDGTNYEQYF; cdr3_nt: TGTGCCAGCAGGGATGGGACCAACTACGAGCAGTACTTC
clone_size: -; d_call: -; j_call: TRBJ2-2; v_call: TRBV27; cdr3_aa: CASSSDIWNTGELFF; cdr3_nt: TGTGCCAGCAGCTCCGACATATGGAACACCGGGGAGCTGTTTTTT
clone_size: few; d_call: -; j_call: TRBJ2-3; v_call: TRBV9; cdr3_aa: CASSVRGLSTDTQYF; cdr3_nt: TGTGCCAGCAGCGTCCGGGGCCTCAGCACAGATACGCAGTATTTT
clone_size: -; d_call: -; j_call: TRBJ2-7; v_call: TRBV4-1; cdr3_aa: CASSQRTGNSYEQYF; cdr3_nt: TGCGCCAGCAGCCAAAGAACAGGGAATTCCTACGAGCAGTACTTC
clone_size: -; d_call: -; j_call: TRBJ1-5; v_call: TRBV5-6; cdr3_aa: CASSLHPSARNQPQHF; cdr3_nt: TGTGCCAGCAGCTTACACCCTTCGGCGCGCAATCAGCCCCAGCATTTT
clone_size: -; d_call: -; j_call: TRBJ1-5; v_call: TRBV4-3; cdr3_aa: CASSQDVGADSNQPQHF; cdr3_nt: TGCGCCAGCAGCCAAGACGTAGGGGCAGATAGCAATCAGCCCCAGCATTTT
clone_size: -; d_call: -; j_call: TRBJ1-1; v_call: TRBV28; cdr3_aa: CASSFLQGLYTEAFF; cdr3_nt: TGTGCCAGCAGTTTCCTCCAAGGATTGTACACTGAAGCTTTCTTT
clone_size: -; d_call: -; j_call: TRBJ1-1; v_call: TRBV11-2; cdr3_aa: CASSLEDGTEAFF; cdr3_nt: TGTGCCAGCAGCTTGGAGGATGGCACTGAAGCTTTCTTT
clone_size: -; d_call: TRBD1; j_call: TRBJ2-3; v_call: TRBV11-2; cdr3_aa: CASSLSARGTDTQYF; cdr3_nt: TGTGCCAGCAGCTTAAGCGCCAGGGGGACAGATACGCAGTATTTT
clone_size: -; d_call: -; j_call: TRBJ2-7; v_call: TRBV11-2; cdr3_aa: CASSFGGGDKQYF; cdr3_nt: TGTGCCAGCAGCTTTGGAGGGGGCGATAAGCAGTACTTC
clone_size: -; d_call: TRBD1; j_call: TRBJ1-6; v_call: TRBV27; cdr3_aa: CASSLNAGGGSPLHF; cdr3_nt: TGTGCCAGCAGTTTAAACGCAGGGGGTGGTTCACCCCTCCACTTT
clone_size: -; d_call: TRBD1; j_call: TRBJ2-7; v_call: TRBV30; cdr3_aa: CAWSNIPGQGTEQYF; cdr3_nt: TGTGCCTGGAGTAATATTCCGGGACAGGGGACCGAGCAGTACTTC
clone_size: -; d_call: -; j_call: TRBJ2-7; v_call: TRBV7-9; cdr3_aa: CASSLGSRYEQYF; cdr3_nt: TGTGCCAGCAGCTTAGGAAGCCGCTACGAGCAGTACTTC
clone_size: -; d_call: TRBD1; j_call: TRBJ2-1; v_call: TRBV19; cdr3_aa: CASSGGTGGNNEQFF; cdr3_nt: TGTGCCAGTAGTGGGGGGACAGGGGGCAACAATGAGCAGTTCTTC
clone_size: -; d_call: -; j_call: TRBJ1-6; v_call: TRBV7-9; cdr3_aa: CASSLGQGNNSPLHF; cdr3_nt: TGTGCCAGCAGCTTAGGGCAGGGGAATAATTCACCCCTCCACTTT
clone_size: -; d_call: -; j_call: TRBJ2-5; v_call: TRBV10-1; cdr3_aa: CASSEFAEANQETQYF; cdr3_nt: TGCGCCAGCAGTGAGTTCGCCGAAGCGAACCAAGAGACCCAGTACTTC
clone_size: -; d_call: TRBD1; j_call: TRBJ2-7; v_call: TRBV7-9; cdr3_aa: CASSSGDRGGPYEQYF; cdr3_nt: TGTGCCAGCAGCTCCGGGGACAGGGGAGGTCCCTACGAGCAGTACTTC
clone_size: -; d_call: TRBD1; j_call: TRBJ1-2; v_call: TRBV7-2; cdr3_aa: CASSLGGDSPYGYTF; cdr3_nt: TGTGCCAGCAGCTTAGGAGGGGACAGCCCCTATGGCTACACCTTC
clone_size: -; d_call: -; j_call: TRBJ1-1; v_call: TRBV7-8; cdr3_aa: CASSSMYAGRVGYGEAFF; cdr3_nt: TGTGCCAGCAGCTCTATGTATGCAGGGAGGGTCGGTTATGGTGAAGCTTTCTTT
clone_size: -; d_call: -; j_call: TRBJ2-5; v_call: TRBV27; cdr3_aa: CASSLQVGPSQETQYF; cdr3_nt: TGTGCCAGCAGTTTACAAGTCGGCCCAAGCCAAGAGACCCAGTACTTC
clone_size: -; d_call: -; j_call: TRBJ2-5; v_call: TRBV7-9; cdr3_aa: CASSKGLLETQYF; cdr3_nt: TGTGCCAGCAGCAAGGGACTCTTGGAGACCCAGTACTTC
clone_size: once; d_call: -; j_call: TRBJ2-5; v_call: TRBV4-1; cdr3_aa: CASSQQTGGETQYF; cdr3_nt: TGCGCCAGCAGCCAACAGACAGGAGGGGAGACCCAGTACTTC
clone_size: -; d_call: -; j_call: TRBJ2-1; v_call: TRBV25-1; cdr3_aa: CASSDTGFQQFF; cdr3_nt: TGTGCCAGCAGTGACACAGGGTTCCAGCAGTTCTTC
clone_size: -; d_call: -; j_call: TRBJ2-7; v_call: TRBV6-5; cdr3_aa: CASSSAGSEQYF; cdr3_nt: TGTGCCAGCAGTTCCGCAGGGAGCGAGCAGTACTTC
clone_size: -; d_call: -; j_call: TRBJ1-5; v_call: TRBV27; cdr3_aa: CASSYVGGNQPQHF; cdr3_nt: TGTGCCAGCAGTTATGTTGGGGGCAATCAGCCCCAGCATTTT
clone_size: -; d_call: -; j_call: TRBJ2-3; v_call: TRBV2; cdr3_aa: CASSEDSARFTDTQYF; cdr3_nt: TGTGCCAGCAGTGAAGACTCCGCTAGATTCACAGATACGCAGTATTTT